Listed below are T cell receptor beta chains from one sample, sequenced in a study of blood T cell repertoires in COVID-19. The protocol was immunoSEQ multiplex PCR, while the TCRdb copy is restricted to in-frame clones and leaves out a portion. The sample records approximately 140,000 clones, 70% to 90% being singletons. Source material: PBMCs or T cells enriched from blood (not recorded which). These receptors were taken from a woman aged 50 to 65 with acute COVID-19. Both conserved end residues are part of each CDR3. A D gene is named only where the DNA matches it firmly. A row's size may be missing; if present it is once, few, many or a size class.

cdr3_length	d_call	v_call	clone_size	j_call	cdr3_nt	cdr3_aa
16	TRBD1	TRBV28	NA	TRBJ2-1	TGTGCCACTTCTGCCACCGGGACAGGGAACTACAATGAGCAGTTCTTC	CATSATGTGNYNEQFF
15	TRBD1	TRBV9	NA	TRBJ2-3	TGTGCCAGCAGCGTAGTATCGGGACAGGGAGATACGCAGTATTTT	CASSVVSGQGDTQYF
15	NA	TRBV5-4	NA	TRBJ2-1	TGTGCCAGCAGCTTAGGGAGGCCCTCCTACAATGAGCAGTTCTTC	CASSLGRPSYNEQFF
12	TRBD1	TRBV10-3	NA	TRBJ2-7	TGTGCCGCCTCCAGGGGGCTGAACGAGCAGTACTTC	CAASRGLNEQYF
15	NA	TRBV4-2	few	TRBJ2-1	TGTGCCAGCAGCCAGTCCTGGAGCTCCTACAATGAGCAGTTCTTC	CASSQSWSSYNEQFF
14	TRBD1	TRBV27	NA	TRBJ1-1	TGTGCCAGCAGTCTATACACAGGGGACACTGAAGCTTTCTTT	CASSLYTGDTEAFF
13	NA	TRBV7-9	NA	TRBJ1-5	TGTGCCAGCAGCCCGGAAGGGAGGCAGCCCCAGCATTTT	CASSPEGRQPQHF
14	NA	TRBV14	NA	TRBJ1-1	TGTGCCAGCAGCCAAGTAGCTGGGGCCACTGAAGCTTTCTTT	CASSQVAGATEAFF
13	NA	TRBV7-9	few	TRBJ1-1	TGTGCCAGCAGCTTAGAAGCAAACACTGAAGCTTTCTTT	CASSLEANTEAFF
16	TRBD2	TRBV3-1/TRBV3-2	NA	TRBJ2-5	TGTGCCAGCAGTACCGCCCATGGGCGGGGGGAAGAGACCCAGTACTTC	CASSTAHGRGEETQYF
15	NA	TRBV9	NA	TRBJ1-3	TGTGCCAGCAGCCCCCAACACAACTCTGGAAACACCATATATTTT	CASSPQHNSGNTIYF
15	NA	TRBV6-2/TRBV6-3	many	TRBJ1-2	TGTGCCAGCAGTTCCCTCGGACTGGGGGCTTATGGCTACACCTTC	CASSSLGLGAYGYTF
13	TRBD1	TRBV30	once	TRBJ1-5	TGTGCCTGGACAACAGGGGGAGGTCAGCCCCAGCATTTT	CAWTTGGGQPQHF
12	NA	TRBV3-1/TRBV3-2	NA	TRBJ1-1	TGTGCCAGCAGCCAAGAAAGGGGCGGTCTAATCTTT	CASSQERGGLIF
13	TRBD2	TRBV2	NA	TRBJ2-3	TGTGCCAGCAGAGGGACTATGATAGATACGCAGTATTTT	CASRGTMIDTQYF
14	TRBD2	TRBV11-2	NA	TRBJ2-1	TGTGCCAGCAGGGGGACTAGCGGGTACAATGAGCAGTTCTTC	CASRGTSGYNEQFF
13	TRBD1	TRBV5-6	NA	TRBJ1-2	TGTGCCAGCAGCGATGACAGGGGCTATGGCCACACCTTC	CASSDDRGYGHTF
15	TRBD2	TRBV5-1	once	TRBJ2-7	TGCGCCAGCAGCTTCAGAACTAGCGCAAACTACGAGCAGTACTTC	CASSFRTSANYEQYF
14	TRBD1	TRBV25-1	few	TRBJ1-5	TGTGCCAGCAGTGATGGGACAGGGGATCAGCCCCAGCATTTT	CASSDGTGDQPQHF
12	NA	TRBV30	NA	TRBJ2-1	TGTGCCTGGAGCCACACCTACAATGAGCAGTTCTTC	CAWSHTYNEQFF
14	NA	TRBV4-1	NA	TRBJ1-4	TGCGCCAGCAGCCAGTTGAGCACTAATGAAAAACTGTTTTTT	CASSQLSTNEKLFF